This paragraph covers one T cell receptor beta chain sequence. These data are taken from a study of chemoradiotherapy in HPV16-positive cancers. TCRdb's table, derived via immunoSEQ multiplex PCR, lists solely in-frame clones and lacks some. This sample yields 40,000 to 60,000 clones, of which roughly nine tenths are seen a single time; approximately 3.5% belongs to the top ten. V shed 0 bases, J shed 3 bases, and the junction held 4 bases outside the gene matches. Germline lookup yields CDR1 MNHEY and CDR2 SVGAGI. This CDR3 is 16 amino acids long. The material was blood, obtained from a patient who underwent chemoradiotherapy. The rearrangement uses TRBV6-5 and TRBJ2-3; 9 nucleotides match TRBD2. This TCR came from a human donor with HPV-associated anogenital cancer. CDR3 DNA sequence: TGTGCCAGCAGTTACTCGAGCGGGAGGAGTACAGATACGCAGTATTTT. Its protein is CASSYSSGRSTDTQYF.